The clone carrying this T cell receptor beta chain has ten or more counts. These data originate in a study of CD8 T cells in ankylosing spondylitis. Via MiXCR, TCRdb re-called the 5' RACE reads, giving one row per CDR3 protein. The repertoire consists of a few hundred thousand distinct CDR3 sequences, with under 20% occurring once and the leading ten covering less than 35%. The sequenced sample consisted of blood, either unsorted or a sorted T cell fraction (not recorded which). The clonotype was recovered from a male donor with ankylosing spondylitis or in good health (not recorded which).

This chain's CDR3 is CASSLSETYYGYTF. CDR3 nucleotide sequence: TGCGCCAGCAGCTTGTCAGAGACCTACTATGGCTACACCTTC. This sequence joins TRBV5-1 and TRBJ1-2, with D unclear. The CDR3 spans 14 residues. Germline loops: CDR1 SGHRS, CDR2 YFSETQ. Trimming took 1 base from V and 3 from J, leaving 10 bases between them.